This T cell receptor beta chain was recovered during a study of cytomegalovirus exposure and HLA in healthy donors. Study background: The approximately 110 validation repertoires, a later analysis reported, used the same platform as the approximately 670 first-cohort repertoires.

The repertoire was sequenced with immunoSEQ multiplex PCR; TCRdb's copy has only in-frame clones and lacks some. Among 110,000 or so clones, roughly 82% were seen once, and the ten largest hold approximately 4.9%. The V gene's germline CDR1 is WNHNN and CDR2 SYGVQD (reference sequence). The CDR3 consists of 14 residues. V trimming: 6 bases; J trimming: 4 bases; junction bases outside the gene matches: 3. Points from the study as a whole: It was 150 to 200 TCR beta chains that were listed as cytomegalovirus-associated.

These donors were members of the 120-subject validation cohort, a group separate from the roughly 670-subject first cohort. In the case of this clone: Its antigen is as yet unknown.

The chain has TRBV10-1 and TRBJ1-1, with TRBD1 identical over 12 bases. The sequence came from a man younger than 35 in good health and CMV-seronegative. The sample comprised PBMCs. CDR3 amino acids: CASRAGQGATEAFF. CDR3 nucleotide sequence: TGCGCCAGCAGGGCGGGACAGGGGGCCACTGAAGCTTTCTTT.